Shown below are 16 T cell receptor beta chains from a single sample sequenced in a study of blood T cells in healthy people across ages. Then a second PCR, running roughly 7 to 11 cycles, was carried out with a sample-barcoded 5' primer and a J-beta primer mix. In TCRdb, the 5' RACE reads were re-called with MiXCR into one record per CDR3 protein. The repertoire consists of 850,000 to 1,000,000 distinct CDR3 sequences, with roughly 50% occurring once and the leading ten covering about 21%. Sequencing input: blood. These receptors all stem from a woman aged 60-70 years in good health.

V is TRBV10-3 and J is TRBJ1-2; 8 bases line up with TRBD1. The J segment lost 3 bases and the V segment lost 0 bases, leaving 6 bases of the junction unmatched. Germline CDR1 is ENHRY and CDR2 is SYGVKD. This CDR3 comprises 16 residues. CDR3 amino acids: CAISESATGDDYGYTF. The CDR3 DNA reads TGTGCCATCAGTGAGTCCGCGACAGGGGATGACTATGGCTACACCTTC.

The chain uses TRBV28 and TRBJ2-7, with unresolved D. V lost 3 bases to trimming and J lost 1 base, with 10 bases between them. This CDR3 is 14 amino acids long. Germline V lookup: CDR1 MDHEN, CDR2 SYDVKM. CDR3 DNA sequence: TGTGCCAGCAGTTTCTGGGTTCCATCCTACGAGCAGTACTTC. The encoded protein is CASSFWVPSYEQYF.

The genes are TRBV7-9 and TRBJ1-2; D ambiguous. Deletions cut 4 bases from V and 7 bases from J, with 10 bases between. Germline V CDR1 and CDR2: SEHNR, FQNEAQ (reference sequence). The CDR3 extends over 12 amino acids. The DNA for the CDR3 is TGTGCCAGCAGCTCATCCCAGGTTGGCTACACCTTC. Translating it yields CASSSSQVGYTF.

The chain couples TRBV7-2 to TRBJ1-6; the D is unclear. Germline V lookup: CDR1 SGHTA, CDR2 FQGNSA. Trimming pared 5 bases from V and 12 bases from J, leaving 14 bases between. The CDR3 is 13 amino acids. CDR3 DNA sequence: TGTGCCAGCAGCCCCAATTTAAGACAACCCCTCCACTTT. Its protein is CASSPNLRQPLHF. Full variable domain (missing parts from reference TRBV7-2 and TRBJ1-6): GAGVSQSPSNKVTEKGKDVELRCDPISGHTALYWYRQSLGQGLEFLIYFQGNSAPDKSGLPSDRFSAERTGGSVSTLTIQRTQQEDSAVYLCASSPNLRQPLHFGNGTRLTVT.

This clonotype was picked up a small number of times. The genes are TRBV7-9 and TRBJ2-7; tentative D call: TRBD2 (6 bases). V was trimmed by 7 bases and J by 5 bases, leaving 12 bases between them. This CDR3 contains 12 residues. Germline assignment: CDR1 SEHNR and CDR2 FQNEAQ (reference sequence). CDR3 sequence: CASTTGVNEQYF. The CDR3 DNA reads TGTGCCAGCACCACGGGGGTTAACGAGCAGTACTTC.

This clonotype showed up many times. The chain is built from TRBV28 and TRBJ2-4; D call uncertain. The V end lost 7 bases, the J end lost 3 bases, and 10 bases lay between the germline ends. This CDR3 contains 13 residues. Germline CDR1 MDHEN, CDR2 SYDVKM. CDR3 nucleotides: TGTGCCAGCACCCCCCAGAACAAAAACATTCAGTACTTC. The encoded protein is CASTPQNKNIQYF.

The chain combines TRBV20-1 with TRBJ2-5; D not certain. Germline values: CDR1 DFQATT, CDR2 SNEGSKA (reference sequence). The CDR3 is 13 residues long. Trimming cost V 3 bases and J 3 bases, with 11 bases left between them. DNA of the CDR3: TGCAGTGCTAGGGCCGGGTCTAAAGAGACCCAGTACTTC. The encoded protein is CSARAGSKETQYF.

The gene calls are TRBV20-1 and TRBJ2-1; D gene unclear. The germline V and J ends were trimmed by 0 bases and 1 base, with 7 bases remaining between them. CDR3 length equals 14 residues. Germline loops: CDR1 DFQATT, CDR2 SNEGSKA (reference sequence). CDR3 DNA sequence: TGCAGTGCTAGAGATCAAAGATCCTACAATGAGCAGTTCTTC. Translating gives CSARDQRSYNEQFF.

As to this clonotype: At one boundary the junction diverges from the germline segment, which might be a read error. The J gene is TRBJ2-7, the V gene TRBV20-1, with D uncertain. This CDR3 has 15 amino acids. CDR1 and CDR2 from the germline V gene are DFQATT and SNEGSKA (reference sequence). CDR3 DNA sequence: TGCAGTGCTAGTGGGCCCGAAAGACATTCCTACGAGCAATACTTC. It is translated as CSASGPERHSYEQYF.

This sequence joins TRBV23-1 and TRBJ2-5; D may be TRBD1 (6 bases). TRBV23-1 is treated as an ORF (open reading frame) with a function not yet certain. The ends were cut back, 10 bases at V and 3 bases at J, with 15 bases in the middle. CDR3 length: 13 residues. CDR3: CATQLNREETQYF. The CDR3 bases are TGCGCCACCCAGTTAAACAGGGAAGAGACCCAGTACTTC.

This clonotype was found once. The gene calls are TRBV20-1 and TRBJ2-5, with D possibly matching TRBD2 (5 bases). V gave up 6 bases and J gave up 4 bases, with 15 bases separating them. CDR1 DFQATT and CDR2 SNEGSKA come from the germline V gene (reference sequence). The CDR3 covers 13 residues. CDR3 nucleotide sequence: TGCAGTGCACCAGGACTCGCCTTAGAGACCCAGTACTTC. Its translation: CSAPGLALETQYF.

This rearrangement joins TRBV4-2 to TRBJ2-1; 10 bases agree with TRBD1. The germline V gene encodes CDR1 LGHNA and CDR2 YNFKEQ. This CDR3 contains 16 residues. The ends lost 3 bases at V and 6 bases at J; junction bases unmatched: 8. CDR3 in amino acids: CASSHQPGQGSNEQFF. Written as DNA, the CDR3 is TGTGCCAGCAGCCACCAGCCGGGACAGGGGTCCAATGAGCAGTTCTTC.

With respect to this clonotype: The junction does not match germline at one end; this may be a read error. This chain joins TRBV27 and TRBJ2-4; possibly TRBD1 for D (5 bases). The last part of the DNA fits TRBJ2-7 better; the J call may be wrong. From germline, CDR1 is MNHEY and CDR2 SMNVEV (reference sequence). CDR3 length: 15 residues. CDR3 coding DNA: TGTGCCTGCAGCACAGACAGACACTTACCCTACGAGCAGTACTTC. It encodes CACSTDRHLPYEQYF.

This clonotype has more than one count but fewer than ten. The chain is built from TRBV25-1 and TRBJ2-5; the D is unclear. Germline loops: CDR1 MGHDK, CDR2 SYGVNS. The CDR3 is made up of 12 amino acids. V was clipped by 3 bases and J by 5 bases, with 7 bases between them. CDR3 loop: CASSDLLETQYF. The CDR3 nucleotides are TGTGCCAGCAGTGACCTTTTGGAGACCCAGTACTTC.

This chain joins TRBV13 and TRBJ2-3, with TRBD2 identical over 8 bases. Germline V gives CDR1 PRHDT, CDR2 FYEKMQ (reference sequence). The J segment lost 1 base and the V segment lost 5 bases, leaving 8 bases of the junction unmatched. The CDR3 is made up of 16 amino acids. CDR3 in amino acids: CASSRGGAIRTDTQYF. The CDR3 DNA follows: TGTGCCAGCAGCCGGGGGGGAGCGATACGCACAGATACGCAGTATTTT.

This clonotype has a count of ten or more. The chain has TRBV7-9 and TRBJ2-4; D assignment may be TRBD1 or TRBD2 (6 bases each). CDR1 is SEHNR and CDR2 is FQNEAQ in the germline V gene (reference sequence). V lost 7 bases and J lost 0, with 16 bases in between. The CDR3 runs to 16 residues. As DNA, the CDR3 is TGTGCCAGCACCCCAGGGGCGGGGAAAGCCAAAAACATTCAGTACTTC. Its translation is CASTPGAGKAKNIQYF.